This T cell receptor beta chain was captured in a study of T-cell memory formation after mild COVID-19. Study outcomes and limitations: The CD4+ clones that contracted clustered mainly within CM and EM, and the CD8+ clones concentrated in EMRA. Among clones contracting day 15 to 85, CD4/CD8 was balanced, whereas later expanders leaned CD4+.

CDR1 SGHTA and CDR2 FQGTGA come from the germline V gene. The CDR3 extends over 13 amino acids. Trimming removed 1 base at V and 8 bases at J, with 10 bases between. TCRdb reprocessed the 5' RACE reads with MiXCR, giving one entry per CDR3 protein. The sample lists some 210,000 distinct CDR3 sequences, about 10% occurring once. About this clonotype itself: The antigen is not known.

Specimen: PBMCs or a T cell subset sorted from them (not recorded which). The gene calls are TRBV7-3 and TRBJ2-3; the D gene is possibly TRBD2 (5 bases). The clonotype was recovered from a man between 18 and 29 years old who had mild COVID-19 (a few samples of this study predate the infection). Cell type and time point are not known. CDR3 protein: CASSLRGPGTQYF. The CDR3 bases are TGTGCCAGCAGCTTAAGAGGGCCGGGTACGCAGTATTTT.